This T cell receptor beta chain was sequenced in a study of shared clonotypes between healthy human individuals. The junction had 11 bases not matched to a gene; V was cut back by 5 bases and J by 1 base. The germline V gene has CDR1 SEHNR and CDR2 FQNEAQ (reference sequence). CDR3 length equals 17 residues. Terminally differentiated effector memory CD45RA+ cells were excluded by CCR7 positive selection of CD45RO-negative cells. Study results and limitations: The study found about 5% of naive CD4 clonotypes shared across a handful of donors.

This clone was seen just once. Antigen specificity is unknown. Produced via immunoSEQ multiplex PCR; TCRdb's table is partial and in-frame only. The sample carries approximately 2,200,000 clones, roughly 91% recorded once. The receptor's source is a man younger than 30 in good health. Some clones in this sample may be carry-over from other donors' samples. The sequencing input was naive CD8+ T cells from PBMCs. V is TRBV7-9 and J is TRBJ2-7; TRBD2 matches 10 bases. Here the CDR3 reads CASSVREAGGPSYEQYF. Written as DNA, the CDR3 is TGTGCCAGCAGCGTAAGAGAAGCGGGAGGGCCTTCCTACGAGCAGTACTTC.